This TCR beta chain originates from a study of blood T cell repertoires in COVID-19. For the study at large: The study drew acute and convalescent COVID-19 samples from the United States, Italy and Spain. PBMCs, B-cell-depleted T cells, or T cells were the source of the cDNA or gDNA that made up the material.

The V gene end was trimmed by 7 bases and the J gene end by 7 bases; junction bases not matched to a gene: 8. CDR1 and CDR2 from the germline V gene are MNHEY and SMNVEV (reference sequence). There are 15 residues in the CDR3. In the authors' methods: Reference gene primer amplification yielded estimated nucleated cell counts. TCRdb's copy holds only in-frame clones and misses some; the assay was immunoSEQ multiplex PCR. D and trimming were read from the DNA, whereas the V and J calls and clone size are those reported in that table. The table has roughly 200,000 clones, about 90% seen once; the top ten hold under 2%.

The specimen was peripheral blood. The sequence was collected from a man younger than 35 with active or convalescent COVID-19. This chain uses TRBV27 with TRBJ2-1; 12 bases align to TRBD2. The CDR3, as DNA: TGTGCCAGCACCTTAGGACTAGCGGGGACAAATGAGCAGTTCTTC. This sequence encodes CASTLGLAGTNEQFF.